The present TCR beta chain was sequenced within a study of Ad26.COV2.S vaccination and SARS-CoV-2 variants. Sequencing was performed with immunoSEQ multiplex PCR; in TCRdb, only in-frame clones are kept and a portion is missing. The sample lists around 140,000 clones, roughly 90% seen once, with less than 6% in the top ten. Whole-study findings and limits: Placebo and vaccine recipients had non-spike TCR breadth that was similar. Vaccinated individuals (as opposed to placebo recipients) had higher spike-specific TCR breadth.

This CDR3 spans 15 amino acids. Germline V CDR1 and CDR2: SGHAT, FQNNGV. V lost 8 bases and J lost 5; bases outside the gene matches: 10. As to this clone: Its antigen is not identified.

The input for sequencing was peripheral blood, taken after recovery from COVID-19. The clonotype comes from a human donor who had recovered from COVID-19. The V gene is TRBV11-2, the J gene TRBJ2-2; 8 positions agree with TRBD1. CDR3 amino acids: CASRGTGQRTGELFF. Written as DNA, the CDR3 is TGTGCCAGCCGGGGGACAGGACAAAGGACCGGGGAGCTGTTTTTT.